This section outlines one TCR beta chain sequence together with its context. This sample was included in a study of T cell changes during pregnancy in multiple sclerosis. Clones were read by immunoSEQ multiplex PCR, and TCRdb kept only the in-frame ones, dropping some. This sample has tens of thousands of clones; around 89% occur once, and the top ten carry more than 0.9%. The V gene's germline CDR1 is MNHNS and CDR2 SASEGT. The CDR3 is made up of 13 amino acids. The V segment lost 5 bases and the J segment 7 bases; nucleotides outside the gene matches: 7. The sequence was collected from a female donor with multiple sclerosis, enrolled in a pregnancy study. The sequenced sample was CD4+ T cells from peripheral blood mononuclear cells, obtained in the second trimester of pregnancy. The rearrangement joins TRBV6-1 to TRBJ2-7, with TRBD2 identical over 8 bases. DNA of the CDR3: TGTGCCAGCAGTAAGCGGGAGAGTGGGGAGCAGTACTTC. It specifies CASSKRESGEQYF.